This entry lists 22 T cell receptor beta chains sequenced from one sample in a study of blood T cell repertoires in COVID-19. Clones were read by immunoSEQ multiplex PCR, and TCRdb kept only the in-frame ones, dropping some. Of 30,000 to 40,000 clones in the sample, roughly 80% were seen once. The sequenced sample consisted of peripheral blood. The receptors stem from a man between 60 and 70 years old in a cohort sampled during active COVID-19.

The V call is TRBV7-2, the J call TRBJ2-5; 10 positions match TRBD1. The CDR3 runs 13 residues. Trimming took 5 bases from V and 7 from J; bases not matched to a gene: 4. Per germline, CDR1 SGHTA and CDR2 FQGNSA. The CDR3, as DNA: TGTGCCAGCAGCAGACAGGGGGCAGGGACCCAGTACTTC. Amino acids: CASSRQGAGTQYF. Full variable domain (remainder filled in from reference TRBV7-2 and TRBJ2-5): GAGVSQSPSNKVTEKGKDVELRCDPISGHTALYWYRQSLGQGLEFLIYFQGNSAPDKSGLPSDRFSAERTGGSVSTLTIQRTQQEDSAVYLCASSRQGAGTQYFGPGTRLLVL.

The V and J genes are TRBV2 and TRBJ2-7; 8 nucleotides match TRBD1. The germline V gene encodes CDR1 SNHLY and CDR2 FYNNEI. There are 14 residues in the CDR3. V lost 4 bases, J lost 0 bases, and 2 bases stayed unmatched. In DNA, the CDR3 is TGTGCCAGCAGTGGACAGGGGAGCTCCTACGAGCAGTACTTC. This encodes CASSGQGSSYEQYF.

The chain employs TRBV27 and TRBJ2-1, with 7 bases matching TRBD2. CDR1 is MNHEY, CDR2 SMNVEV, per germline (reference sequence). V lost 5 bases, J lost 8 bases, and 6 bases stayed unmatched. CDR3 length equals 13 residues. CDR3 loop: CASSRREFYEQFF. The DNA for the CDR3 is TGTGCCAGCAGTCGGCGGGAGTTCTATGAGCAGTTCTTC.

This clone was detected only once. This chain connects TRBV5-1 to TRBJ2-1; 10 positions match TRBD2. The CDR3 sequence is 16 residues long. Per germline, CDR1 SGHRS and CDR2 YFSETQ. The V gene end was trimmed by 2 bases and the J gene end by 0 bases; junction bases not matched to a gene: 2. The CDR3 loop reads CASSFASGSSYNEQFF. In DNA, the CDR3 is TGCGCCAGCAGCTTTGCTAGCGGGAGCTCCTACAATGAGCAGTTCTTC. Together with reference TRBV5-1 and TRBJ2-1, the CDR3 gives the full variable domain: KAGVTQTPRYLIKTRGQQVTLSCSPISGHRSVSWYQQTPGQGLQFLFEYFSETQRNKGNFPGRFSGRQFSNSRSEMNVSTLELGDSALYLCASSFASGSSYNEQFFGPGTRLTVL.

This clone was seen a handful of times. The chain joins TRBV6-5 to TRBJ1-2; D not resolved. V lost 7 bases and J 5 bases, leaving 14 bases between the germline ends. Germline V CDR1 and CDR2: MNHEY, SVGAGI. The CDR3 is made up of 13 amino acids. CDR3 protein: CASTTISKYGYTF. The CDR3 DNA follows: TGTGCCAGCACTACCATTTCGAAGTATGGCTACACCTTC.

The chain recombines TRBV7-9 with TRBJ1-1; TRBD1 agrees at 8 bases. CDR3 size: 13 residues. Germline V gene sequence: CDR1 SEHNR, CDR2 FQNEAQ (reference sequence). With V trimmed by 2 bases and J by 7 bases, 3 bases remained unmatched. CDR3 in amino acids: CASSLSGTGEAFF. The CDR3 DNA reads as TGTGCCAGCAGCTTATCCGGGACAGGTGAAGCTTTCTTT.

The CDR3 nucleotides read TGTGCCAGCAGTCCCCGGGGAGATACGCAGTATTTT. This codes for CASSPRGDTQYF. The chain has TRBV5-4 and TRBJ2-3; possible D gene TRBD2, 5 bases. Trimming removed 5 bases from V and 5 bases from J, with 9 bases in between. The CDR3 extends over 12 amino acids. CDR1 and CDR2 (germline): SGHNT, YYREEE (reference sequence).

This chain links TRBV5-1 with TRBJ2-2; 8 positions agree with TRBD1. The CDR3 is made up of 14 amino acids. The V and J ends lost 4 bases and 6 bases, in that order; junction bases with no gene match: 5. Germline V lookup: CDR1 SGHRS, CDR2 YFSETQ. CDR3 coding DNA: TGCGCCAGCAGCCCGGACAGGGCGGCCGGGGAGCTGTTTTTT. As protein: CASSPDRAAGELFF.

This clone was recorded only once. V gene TRBV25-1 combines with J gene TRBJ2-5; the match to TRBD1 covers 12 bases. J gave up 4 bases and V 7 bases, and 4 bases lay outside the gene matches. The CDR3 is 14 residues long. Germline CDR1 reads MGHDK; CDR2 reads SYGVNS. CDR3 residues: CASTAGQGAETQYF. In DNA, the CDR3 is TGTGCCAGCACTGCGGGACAGGGGGCAGAGACCCAGTACTTC.

The chain joins TRBV6-5 to TRBJ2-2; D call uncertain. Trimming took off 7 bases at V and 7 bases at J, with 10 bases between the two ends. This CDR3 has 12 amino acids. CDR1 and CDR2 from the germline V gene are MNHEY and SVGAGI. The CDR3 nucleotides are TGTGCCAGCACCACCCGGTACGGGGAGCTGTTTTTT. This sequence encodes CASTTRYGELFF.

The CDR3, as DNA: TGTGCCACCAGCAGATCTAGCGGGAGAGGGACCGGGGAGCTGTTTTTT. Translating it yields CATSRSSGRGTGELFF. The chain joins TRBV15 to TRBJ2-2; TRBD2 matches 10 bases. The CDR3 has 16 amino acids. CDR1 and CDR2 (germline): LNHNV, YYDKDF (reference sequence). V lost 2 bases, J lost 5 bases, and 5 bases stayed unmatched.

This clone has a single count. The gene calls are TRBV28 and TRBJ1-1; 7 bases are shared with TRBD1. Germline V lookup: CDR1 MDHEN, CDR2 SYDVKM. The V segment lost 6 bases and the J segment 8 bases; nucleotides outside the gene matches: 6. The CDR3 loop spans 12 amino acids. The CDR3 coding sequence is TGTGCCAGCAGCAACCGGGACAGAGAAGCTTTCTTT. This codes for CASSNRDREAFF.

V and J are TRBV28 and TRBJ2-2; TRBD1 matches 7 bases. This CDR3 has 14 amino acids. The junction had 4 bases not matched to a gene; V was cut back by 4 bases and J by 5 bases. CDR1 is MDHEN and CDR2 is SYDVKM in the germline V gene. The CDR3 DNA is TGTGCCAGCAGTTCGGGACAGTCAACCGGGGAGCTGTTTTTT. Translating gives CASSSGQSTGELFF.

V and J are TRBV3-1 (or the pseudogene TRBV3-2) and TRBJ2-3, with D hard to call. This CDR3 has 16 amino acids. The V end was cut by 0 bases, the J end by 3 bases, with 13 bases between. Germline assignment: CDR1 LGHDT and CDR2 YNNKEL (reference sequence). CDR3 sequence (DNA): TGTGCCAGCAGCCAAGACGCAGGCCCGATAACAGATACGCAGTATTTT. It specifies CASSQDAGPITDTQYF.

CDR3 nucleotide sequence: TGTGCCAGCAGCTATCTAGCGGGAAACACCGGGGAGCTGTTTTTT. This translates into CASSYLAGNTGELFF. The chain combines TRBV5-6 with TRBJ2-2; 9 nucleotides agree with TRBD2. The CDR3 has 15 residues. V was clipped by 3 bases and J by 2 bases; unmatched bases: 2. The germline V gene encodes CDR1 SGHDT and CDR2 YYEEEE.

This clone was detected only a few times. The chain combines TRBV27 with TRBJ2-3; D might be TRBD2 (5 bases). The germline V gene encodes CDR1 MNHEY and CDR2 SMNVEV (reference sequence). The CDR3 totals 13 residues. Trimming took 5 bases from V and 4 from J, leaving 10 bases between them. The CDR3 DNA sequence: TGTGCCAGCAGTCCGGACTGGGCAGATACGCAGTATTTT. Protein: CASSPDWADTQYF.

The chain combines TRBV10-1 with TRBJ2-1; 9 nucleotides align to TRBD2. The CDR3 sequence is 15 residues long. CDR1 is WNHNN and CDR2 is SYGVQD in the germline V gene (reference sequence). V trimming: 3 bases; J trimming: 9 bases; junction bases outside the gene matches: 9. In DNA, the CDR3 is TGCGCCAGCAGTGACGGGGGGGCTAGCGGGACTGAGCAGTTCTTC. It is translated as CASSDGGASGTEQFF.

J is TRBJ2-3 and V is TRBV10-3; 8 nucleotides match TRBD1. Germline V gene sequence: CDR1 ENHRY, CDR2 SYGVKD. CDR3 length equals 16 residues. The trim removed 6 bases at V and 1 base at J, leaving 9 bases unmatched. In DNA form, the CDR3 reads TGTGCCATCAGCAAGACAGGGGATGGGGGCACAGATACGCAGTATTTT. Translating it yields CAISKTGDGGTDTQYF.

The genes are TRBV29-1 and TRBJ1-2; 7 bases are a match to TRBD1. The ends lost 8 bases at V and 11 bases at J; junction bases unmatched: 8. Germline loops: CDR1 SQVTM, CDR2 ANQGSEA. The CDR3 runs to 10 residues. As DNA, the CDR3 is TGCAGCACTTTACAGGGGTTTTACACCTTC. This sequence encodes CSTLQGFYTF. Supplemented by reference TRBV29-1 and TRBJ1-2, the full variable domain reads SAVISQKPSRDICQRGTSLTIQCQVDSQVTMMFWYRQQPGQSLTLIATANQGSEATYESGFVIDKFPISRPNLTFSTLTVSNMSPEDSSIYLCSTLQGFYTFGSGTRLTVV.

This clone was picked up one time. The J gene is TRBJ2-7, the V gene TRBV7-8; 7 bases map to TRBD2. The CDR3 spans 15 residues. Germline trimming cut 4 bases from V and 7 bases from J; bases unmatched to any gene: 13. Looked up from germline, CDR1 is SGHVS and CDR2 is FQNEAQ. The CDR3 DNA sequence: TGTGCCAGCAGCTCGAGATCGGGAGCGGGGAGAGAGCAGTACTTC. Translation gives CASSSRSGAGREQYF.

V is TRBV7-2 and J is TRBJ2-2, with D perhaps matching TRBD1 (5 bases). V was trimmed by 3 bases and J by 2 bases, leaving 10 bases between them. From germline, CDR1 is SGHTA and CDR2 FQGNSA. The CDR3 spans 15 residues. The CDR3 loop is CASSFRGLNTGELFF. DNA for the CDR3: TGTGCCAGCAGCTTTAGGGGCCTAAACACCGGGGAGCTGTTTTTT.

This chain joins TRBV10-3 and TRBJ2-3; 10 nucleotides agree with TRBD2. This CDR3 has 18 residues. V lost 7 bases and J lost 3; bases outside the gene matches: 16. Germline V gene sequence: CDR1 ENHRY, CDR2 SYGVKD. DNA of the CDR3: TGTGCCATCACCCCTCCTGGGCTAGCGGGAGCGGGTACAGATACGCAGTATTTT. Encoded protein: CAITPPGLAGAGTDTQYF.